This TCR beta chain was sequenced for a study of T cells in Graves' hyperthyroidism and ophthalmopathy. Overall study context: Upon initial diagnosis and before any treatment, peripheral blood was collected. Findings of the study overall: Most clonotypes expanded in thyroid above 0.001 were likewise present in blood. Ophthalmopathy was told apart from stable hyperthyroidism by a 13 V-J model.

Authors of the study amplified TCR beta CDR3 regions from RNA transcripts. First-round RT-PCR of the TCR CDR3 relied on the HTBI primer set. TCRdb used MiXCR to reprocess the multiplex PCR reads, holding one entry per CDR3 protein. The sample consists of 310,000 or so distinct CDR3 sequences, approximately 17% of them appearing once. The ends lost 8 bases at V and 5 bases at J; junction bases unmatched: 14. The CDR3 runs to 17 residues. Germline V gene data show CDR1 as MDHEN and CDR2 as SYDVKM. This clonotype appeared many times. Its specificity is not known. The material sequenced was blood. This chain uses TRBV28 with TRBJ2-2, with TRBD2 identical over 10 bases. This receptor was taken from a woman between 55 and 75 years old with Graves' ophthalmopathy. CDR3 coding DNA: TGTGCCAGCCTCCGGGCTAGCGGGAGTGGGGGTACCGGGGAGCTGTTTTTT. Its protein product is CASLRASGSGGTGELFF.